Following are 5 T cell receptor beta chains from one sample sequenced in a study of cytomegalovirus exposure and HLA in healthy donors. The PCR employed 60 Vbeta primers together with 13 Jbeta primers. The protocol was immunoSEQ multiplex PCR, while the TCRdb copy is restricted to in-frame clones and leaves out a portion. The sample comprises nearly 65,000 clones, approximately 70% of which are singletons, and 5% to 7% rests with the top ten. The sequenced sample was PBMCs. Source of these receptors: a man aged 45-65 years in good health and CMV-seronegative.

This clone showed up just a few times. The chain has TRBV5-1 and TRBJ1-1; unclear D gene. Germline V gives CDR1 SGHRS, CDR2 YFSETQ. This CDR3 has 13 amino acids. Trimming shortened V by 1 base and J by 1 base, and 5 bases separated the two germline ends. For the CDR3, the DNA is TGCGCCAGCAGCTTGCAGGCGAACACTGAAGCTTTCTTT. Translation gives CASSLQANTEAFF. Full variable domain (outside the CDR3, taken from reference TRBV5-1 and TRBJ1-1): KAGVTQTPRYLIKTRGQQVTLSCSPISGHRSVSWYQQTPGQGLQFLFEYFSETQRNKGNFPGRFSGRQFSNSRSEMNVSTLELGDSALYLCASSLQANTEAFFGQGTRLTVV.

This chain uses TRBV9 with TRBJ1-3, with 7 bases identical to TRBD1. The CDR3 covers 12 residues. V trimming: 10 bases; J trimming: 6 bases; junction bases outside the gene matches: 7. CDR1 and CDR2 from the germline V gene are SGDLS and YYNGEE. DNA for the CDR3: TGTGCCTCGGGCGGGACAGTAAACACCATATATTTT. Amino acid sequence: CASGGTVNTIYF.

The chain links TRBV19 to TRBJ1-4; 8 nucleotides line up with TRBD1. There are 16 residues in the CDR3. J was trimmed by 3 bases and V by 5 bases; bases with no gene match: 8. Germline V gene data show CDR1 as LNHDA and CDR2 as SQIVND (reference sequence). The CDR3 bases are TGTGCCAGTAGTCTCTCCCCGACAGGGGCTAATGAAAAACTGTTTTTT. This encodes CASSLSPTGANEKLFF.

The genes are TRBV19 and TRBJ2-1, with D possibly matching TRBD1 (7 bases). The ends were cut back, 6 bases at V and 4 bases at J, with 16 bases in the middle. The CDR3 runs 15 residues. CDR1 and CDR2 from the germline V gene are LNHDA and SQIVND (reference sequence). The CDR3 nucleotides are TGTGCCAGTAGCCCCCAGGGGGGTTGGTACAATGAGCAGTTCTTC. This gives the protein CASSPQGGWYNEQFF.

The rearrangement joins TRBV15 to TRBJ1-2, with a tentative D call TRBD1 (6 bases). The CDR3 consists of 16 residues. Germline V gives CDR1 LNHNV, CDR2 YYDKDF (reference sequence). Trimming pared 0 bases from V and 3 bases from J, leaving 14 bases between. The CDR3 region has the DNA TGTGCCACCAGCAGAGAAGAACCAGGGGATCACTATGGCTACACCTTC. This encodes CATSREEPGDHYGYTF.